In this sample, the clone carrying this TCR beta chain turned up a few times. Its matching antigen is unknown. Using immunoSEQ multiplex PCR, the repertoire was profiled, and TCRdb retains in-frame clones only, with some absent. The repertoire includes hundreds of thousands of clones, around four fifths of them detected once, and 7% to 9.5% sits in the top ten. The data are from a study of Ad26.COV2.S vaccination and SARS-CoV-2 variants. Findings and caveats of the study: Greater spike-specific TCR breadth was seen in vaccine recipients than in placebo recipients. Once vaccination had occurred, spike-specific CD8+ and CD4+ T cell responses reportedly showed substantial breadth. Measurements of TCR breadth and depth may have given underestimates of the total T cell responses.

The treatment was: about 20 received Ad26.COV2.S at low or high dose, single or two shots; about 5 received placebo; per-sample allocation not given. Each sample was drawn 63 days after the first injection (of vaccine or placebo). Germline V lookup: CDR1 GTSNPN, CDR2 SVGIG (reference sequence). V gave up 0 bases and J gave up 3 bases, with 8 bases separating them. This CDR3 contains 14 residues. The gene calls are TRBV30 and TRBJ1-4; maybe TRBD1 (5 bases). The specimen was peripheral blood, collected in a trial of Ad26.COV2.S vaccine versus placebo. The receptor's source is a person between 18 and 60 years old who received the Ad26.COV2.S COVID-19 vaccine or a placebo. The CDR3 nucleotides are TGTGCCTGGAGTGTAAGGGGATCTAATGAAAAACTGTTTTTT. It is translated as CAWSVRGSNEKLFF. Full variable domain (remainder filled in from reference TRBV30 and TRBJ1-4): SQTIHQWPATLVQPVGSPLSLECTVEGTSNPNLYWYRQAAGRGLQLLFYSVGIGQISSEVPQNLSASRPQDRQFILSSKKLLLSDSGFYLCAWSVRGSNEKLFFGSGTQLSVL.